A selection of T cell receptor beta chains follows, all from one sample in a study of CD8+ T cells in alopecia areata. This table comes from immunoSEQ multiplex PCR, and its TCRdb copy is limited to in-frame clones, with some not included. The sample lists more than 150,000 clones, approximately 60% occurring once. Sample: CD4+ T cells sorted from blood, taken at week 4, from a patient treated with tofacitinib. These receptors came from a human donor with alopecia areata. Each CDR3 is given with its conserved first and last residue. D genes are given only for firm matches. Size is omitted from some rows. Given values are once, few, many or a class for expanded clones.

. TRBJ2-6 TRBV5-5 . TGTGCCAGCAGCTTAAGGGGCTCTGGGGCCAACGTCCTGACTTTC CASSLRGSGANVLTF
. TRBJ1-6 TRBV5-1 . TGCGCCAGCAGCTTGGCAGGATCAGGTTCACCCCTCCACTTT CASSLAGSGSPLHF
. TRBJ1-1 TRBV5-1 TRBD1 TGCGCCAGCAGCCCGGACAGGGGGCGCCGTACTGAAGCTTTCTTT CASSPDRGRRTEAFF
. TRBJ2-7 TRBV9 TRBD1 TGTGCCAGCAGCCCCCGGACAGGCTACGAGCAGTACTTC CASSPRTGYEQYF
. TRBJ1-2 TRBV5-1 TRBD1 TGCGCCAGCAGCTTTGGACAGGGAGGCGGCTACACCTTC CASSFGQGGGYTF
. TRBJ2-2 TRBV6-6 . TGTGCCAGCAGTTACTCGCTAAGTGCTACCGGGGAGCTGTTTTTT CASSYSLSATGELFF
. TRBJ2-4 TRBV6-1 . TGTGCCAGCAGGGGGACAGCGGGCATTCAGTACTTC CASRGTAGIQYF
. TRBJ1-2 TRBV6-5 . TGTGCCAGCAGTTACGTCTATGGCTACACCTTC CASSYVYGYTF
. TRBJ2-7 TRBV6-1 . TGTGCCAGCAGTGGGGTTCGGTACGAGCAGTACTTC CASSGVRYEQYF
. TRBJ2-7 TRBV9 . TGTGCCAGCAGCACCCAGGACGGGGGGCCCCGGGAGCAGTACTTC CASSTQDGGPREQYF
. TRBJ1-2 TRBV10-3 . TGTGCCATCAGTGAGTTCAGGGAAGATGGCTACACCTTC CAISEFREDGYTF
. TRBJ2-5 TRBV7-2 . TGTGCCAGCAGCTCCCTCCAAGAGACCCAGTACTTC CASSSLQETQYF
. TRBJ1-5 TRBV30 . TGTGCCTGGACCCGGGACATCCGCAATCAGCCCCAGCATTTT CAWTRDIRNQPQHF
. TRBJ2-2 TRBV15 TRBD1 TGTGCCACCAGCAGAAAGGGACAGGGGGTAAACACCGGGGAGCTGTTTTTT CATSRKGQGVNTGELFF
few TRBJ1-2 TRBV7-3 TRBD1 TGTGCCAGCAGCGAACAGGGGGCCATCGATGGCTACACCTTC CASSEQGAIDGYTF
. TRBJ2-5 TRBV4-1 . TGCGCCAGCAGCAAAGGGACGGGGACTTGGGAGACCCAGTACTTC CASSKGTGTWETQYF
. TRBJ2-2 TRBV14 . TGTGCCAGCAGCCAAGAATTAGGCGCGAACACCGGGGAGCTGTTTTTT CASSQELGANTGELFF
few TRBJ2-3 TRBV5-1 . TGCGCCAGCAGCAATCAAAACCGGGCAAGCACAGATACGCAGTATTTT CASSNQNRASTDTQYF
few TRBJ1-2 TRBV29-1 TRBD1 TGCAGCGTGACAGGGAGTGGGCTATATGGCTACACCTTC CSVTGSGLYGYTF
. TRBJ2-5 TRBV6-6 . TGTGCCAGCAGTCCCAGGGGGGTTCAAACCAGGGAGACCCAGTACTTC CASSPRGVQTRETQYF
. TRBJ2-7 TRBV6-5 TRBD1 TGTGCCAGCAGTTCGGGACAGGGGGCGTACGAGCAGTACTTC CASSSGQGAYEQYF
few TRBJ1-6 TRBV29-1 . TGCAGCGTTGCTAACCCCGAAAATTCACCCCTCCACTTT CSVANPENSPLHF
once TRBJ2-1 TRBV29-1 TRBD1 TGCAGCGTTGAAAGGGACACAGGGGACTACAATGAGCAGTTCTTC CSVERDTGDYNEQFF
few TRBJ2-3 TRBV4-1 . TGCGCCAGCAGCCCTCTGGGGGCCAAAAGCACAGATACGCAGTATTTT CASSPLGAKSTDTQYF
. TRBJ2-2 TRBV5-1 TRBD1 TGCGCCAGCAGGCTTGGGACAGATAACACCGGGGAGCTGTTTTTT CASRLGTDNTGELFF
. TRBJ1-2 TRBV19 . TGTGCCAGTAGAGCGCAGGGGAGTGGTGGCTACACCTTC CASRAQGSGGYTF
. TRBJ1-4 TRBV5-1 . TGCGCCAGCAGCTTGGAGCGGGGTTGGGGCACCGAAAAACTGTTTTTT CASSLERGWGTEKLFF
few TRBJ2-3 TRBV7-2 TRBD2 TGTGCCAGCAGCTTTAGTTTAGCGGGTACAGATACGCAGTATTTT CASSFSLAGTDTQYF
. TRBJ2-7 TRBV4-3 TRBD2 TGCGCCAGCAGCCCTAGCGGGGGGCCCTACGAGCAGTACTTC CASSPSGGPYEQYF
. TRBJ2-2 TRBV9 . TGTGCCAGCAGCGTAGCCGGGAACACCGGGGAGCTGTTTTTT CASSVAGNTGELFF
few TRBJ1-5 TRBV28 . TGTGCCAGCAGTTTATCTCAGCCCCAGCATTTT CASSLSQPQHF
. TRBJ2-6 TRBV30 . TGTGCCTGGACAGTCTCTGGGGCCAACGTCCTGACTTTC CAWTVSGANVLTF
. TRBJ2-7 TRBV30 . TGTGCCTGGAGTGTGCGTCTCGTCCAGTACTTC CAWSVRLVQYF
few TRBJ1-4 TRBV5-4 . TGTGCCAGCAGCCCTCAGAGTGAAAAACTGTTTTTT CASSPQSEKLFF
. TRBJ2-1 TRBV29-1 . TGCAGCGTGGCCGGTGGGAGTAACGATGAGCAGTTCTTC CSVAGGSNDEQFF
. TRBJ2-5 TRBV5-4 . TGTGCCAGCAGCCTCCAGGGGCCCCCGCGAGAGCTCGAGACCCAGTACTTC CASSLQGPPRELETQYF
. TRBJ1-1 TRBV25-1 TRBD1 TGTGCCAGCAGTGAATCAGGGGGGGCGAGGGACACTGAAGCTTTCTTT CASSESGGARDTEAFF
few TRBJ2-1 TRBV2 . TGTGCCAGCAGTGAGGACATATACAATGAGCAGTTCTTC CASSEDIYNEQFF
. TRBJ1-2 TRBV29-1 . TGCAGCGTTGGGTCGGACAGCCCAACCTATGGCTACACCTTC CSVGSDSPTYGYTF
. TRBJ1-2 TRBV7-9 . TGTGCCAGCAGCACATCCGCGCAGGGTTCTGGCTACACCTTC CASSTSAQGSGYTF
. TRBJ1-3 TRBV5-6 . TGTGCCAGCAGCCGGGGGAGGGGAGAGTCTGGAAACACCATATATTTT CASSRGRGESGNTIYF
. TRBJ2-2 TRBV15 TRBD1 TGTGCCACCAGCAGATCCCCGACAGGGAGCACCGGGGAGCTGTTTTTT CATSRSPTGSTGELFF
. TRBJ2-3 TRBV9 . TGTGCCAGCAGCGTAGCTGGTGCTAGCACAGATACGCAGTATTTT CASSVAGASTDTQYF
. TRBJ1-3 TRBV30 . TGTGCCTGGAGTCAGGGCTCGGGTTTATCTGGAAACACCATATATTTT CAWSQGSGLSGNTIYF
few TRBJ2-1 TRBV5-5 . TGTGCCAGCAGCTTGAACGGGCTTTCTGGAAATGAGCAGTTCTTC CASSLNGLSGNEQFF
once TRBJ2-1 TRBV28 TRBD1 TGTGCCAGCAGTTCCCCGGGACAGGGGGCCTACAATGAGCAGTTCTTC CASSSPGQGAYNEQFF
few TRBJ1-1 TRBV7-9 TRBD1 TGTGCCAGCAGCTCCAGACAGGGAGGGACTGAAGCTTTCTTT CASSSRQGGTEAFF
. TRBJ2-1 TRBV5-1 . TGCGCCAGCAGCTTGGCGGCGGGTTCCTACAATGAGCAGTTCTTC CASSLAAGSYNEQFF
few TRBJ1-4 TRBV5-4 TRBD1 TGTGCCAGCAGCCAAACAGGGGCGGGAAAACTGTTTTTT CASSQTGAGKLFF
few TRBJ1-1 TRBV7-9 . TGTGCCAGCAGCACGTCCCAGGGGCGCCGGACTGAAGCTTTCTTT CASSTSQGRRTEAFF
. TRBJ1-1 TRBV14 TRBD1 TGTGCCAGCAGCTTAGGACAGGGAAAAGCTTTCTTT CASSLGQGKAFF
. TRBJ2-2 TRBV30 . TGTGCCTGGAGCCTTAGGACGGACACCGGGGAGCTGTTTTTT CAWSLRTDTGELFF
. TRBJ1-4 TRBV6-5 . TGTGCCAGCAGTCACAACCGGGATCGGGGTGAAAAACTGTTTTTT CASSHNRDRGEKLFF
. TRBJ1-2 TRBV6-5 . TGTGCCAGCAGGAGGACAACAAACTATGGCTACACCTTC CASRRTTNYGYTF
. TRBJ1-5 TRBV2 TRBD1 TGTGCCAGCAAGCCGGGACAGGGGGACAATCAGCCCCAGCATTTT CASKPGQGDNQPQHF